The 30 T cell receptor beta chains below all came from one sample that was sequenced in a study of T cells in localized non-small cell lung cancer. Sequencing was performed with immunoSEQ multiplex PCR; in TCRdb, only in-frame clones are kept and a portion is missing. The repertoire includes roughly 77,000 clones, roughly 91% of them detected once, and 20% sits in the top ten. The sample here was peripheral blood, taken before any cancer treatment. All receptors derive from a woman aged 35 to 69 with stage I squamous cell lung carcinoma.

The V and J genes are TRBV6-1 and TRBJ2-3, with D hard to call. V was trimmed by 3 bases and J by 2 bases, leaving 9 bases between them. In germline, CDR1 is MNHNS, CDR2 SASEGT. The CDR3 totals 14 residues. The CDR3 region is CASSDRGLTDTQYF. The CDR3 DNA reads TGTGCCAGCAGTGATCGAGGTCTCACAGATACGCAGTATTTT.

The rearrangement joins TRBV14 to TRBJ1-2; 11 nucleotides agree with TRBD1. CDR1 and CDR2 (germline): SGHDN, FVKESK. J was trimmed by 7 bases and V by 4 bases; bases with no gene match: 11. CDR3 length equals 16 residues. The CDR3 DNA follows: TGTGCCAGCAGCCCGAGGACAGGGGGCGGAACGGGTGGCTACACCTTC. Protein product: CASSPRTGGGTGGYTF.

V is TRBV6-1 and J is TRBJ2-5; no clear D gene. Germline V gives CDR1 MNHNS, CDR2 SASEGT. V was trimmed by 5 bases and J by 2 bases, leaving 6 bases between them. The CDR3 totals 12 residues. CDR3 bases: TGTGCCAGCAGTTCACTTCAAGAGACCCAGTACTTC. This gives the protein CASSSLQETQYF.

V gene TRBV7-2 combines with J gene TRBJ2-7; TRBD2 aligns across 10 bases. CDR1 and CDR2 from the germline V gene are SGHTA and FQGNSA. This CDR3 is 16 amino acids long. After removal of 1 base from V and 5 bases from J, the junction contained 8 bases not matched to a gene. DNA for the CDR3: TGTGCCAGCAGCTTAGGGGATAGCGGGGGGCTGAACGAGCAGTACTTC. It specifies CASSLGDSGGLNEQYF.

This sequence joins TRBV4-1 and TRBJ2-4, with D possibly TRBD1 on 6 matching bases. The V gene's germline CDR1 is MGHRA and CDR2 YSYEKL. This CDR3 region has 15 residues. V was shortened by 0 bases and J by 9 bases, with 15 bases between the two germline ends. The CDR3 protein is CASSQDPETGTIQYF. The CDR3 DNA is TGCGCCAGCAGCCAAGATCCCGAAACAGGGACCATTCAGTACTTC.

This clone was observed once. V is TRBV10-1 and J is TRBJ2-4, with 8 bases aligning to TRBD1. CDR1 and CDR2 (germline): WNHNN, SYGVQD (reference sequence). Unmatched junction bases numbered 6, after V lost 6 bases and J lost 5 bases. The CDR3 is made up of 14 amino acids. The CDR3: CASSTQGAENIQYF. In DNA form, the CDR3 reads TGCGCCAGCAGCACTCAGGGGGCAGAAAACATTCAGTACTTC.

V gene TRBV30 combines with J gene TRBJ1-4; 7 bases map to TRBD1. This CDR3 region has 15 residues. Looked up from germline, CDR1 is GTSNPN and CDR2 is SVGIG (reference sequence). V dropped 2 bases and J dropped 5; count of bases not matched to a gene: 8. CDR3 bases: TGTGCCTGGAGTATTGAGGGGGCTTGGAATGAAAAACTGTTTTTT. It specifies CAWSIEGAWNEKLFF. The full variable domain, with the rest looked up from reference TRBV30 and TRBJ1-4, is SQTIHQWPATLVQPVGSPLSLECTVEGTSNPNLYWYRQAAGRGLQLLFYSVGIGQISSEVPQNLSASRPQDRQFILSSKKLLLSDSGFYLCAWSIEGAWNEKLFFGSGTQLSVL.

The CDR3 DNA is TGTGCCAGCAGTGAAGCGCTGCCCTCTGGAAACACCATATATTTT. This gives the protein CASSEALPSGNTIYF. The rearrangement uses TRBV6-1 and TRBJ1-3; D remains ambiguous. CDR1 and CDR2 (germline): MNHNS, SASEGT. This CDR3 spans 15 amino acids. Deletions cut 0 bases from V and 0 bases from J, with 6 bases between.

The CDR3 sequence: CASSQKASGNTIYF. CDR3 sequence (DNA): TGTGCCAGCAGCCAAAAGGCCTCTGGAAACACCATATATTTT. The V call is TRBV16, the J call TRBJ1-3; D gene uncertain. CDR3 length: 14 amino acids. V lost 2 bases, J lost 0 bases, and 5 bases lay in between. Germline CDR1 KGHSY, CDR2 FQNENV.

The chain carries TRBV7-9 and TRBJ2-5; tentative D call: TRBD2 (5 bases). Trimming shortened V by 5 bases and J by 4 bases, and 14 bases separated the two germline ends. Germline loops: CDR1 SEHNR, CDR2 FQNEAQ (reference sequence). The CDR3 has 14 residues. DNA for the CDR3: TGTGCCAGCAGCCCCTCGGGCGGGTCAGAGACCCAGTACTTC. This sequence encodes CASSPSGGSETQYF.

This chain connects TRBV4-1 to TRBJ2-7, with TRBD1 as a possible D gene (6 bases). CDR1 MGHRA and CDR2 YSYEKL come from the germline V gene. The ends were cut back, 5 bases at V and 0 bases at J, with 8 bases in the middle. The CDR3 is made up of 13 amino acids. The CDR3 region is CASSWTASYEQYF. In DNA, the CDR3 is TGCGCCAGCAGCTGGACAGCCTCCTACGAGCAGTACTTC.

The rearrangement uses TRBV10-3 and TRBJ1-3, with D possibly matching TRBD1 (5 bases). CDR3 length equals 14 residues. V was pared by 6 bases and J by 1 base, with 10 bases between. Per the germline V gene, CDR1 is ENHRY and CDR2 is SYGVKD. CDR3 sequence: CAISPTVSGNTIYF. CDR3 coding DNA: TGTGCCATCAGCCCGACAGTTTCTGGAAACACCATATATTTT.

V usage is TRBV7-2 and J usage is TRBJ2-7; the match to TRBD2 covers 8 bases. Germline V gene sequence: CDR1 SGHTA, CDR2 FQGNSA. This CDR3 spans 13 amino acids. Trimming took 4 bases from V and 4 from J; bases not matched to a gene: 3. CDR3 region: CASSSIAGYEQYF. The CDR3 bases are TGTGCCAGCAGCTCCATAGCGGGGTACGAGCAGTACTTC.

V usage is TRBV19 and J usage is TRBJ1-1; 11 bases line up with TRBD1. Trimming cost V 10 bases and J 7 bases; bases outside gene matches: 14. Germline CDR1 reads LNHDA; CDR2 reads SQIVND (reference sequence). The CDR3 has 15 residues. For the CDR3, the DNA is TGTGCCACCCCGTCTAAGGACAGGGGGCAGAATGAAGCTTTCTTT. Translation gives CATPSKDRGQNEAFF.

The gene calls are TRBV5-4 and TRBJ2-2; D gene unclear. Trimming removed 0 bases at V and 4 bases at J, with 7 bases between. CDR3 length equals 14 residues. Germline V CDR1 and CDR2: SGHNT, YYREEE (reference sequence). The CDR3 DNA sequence: TGTGCCAGCAGCTTGGGTGGGGTCACCGGGGAGCTGTTTTTT. Its protein product is CASSLGGVTGELFF.

The V call is TRBV7-3, the J call TRBJ2-6; unclear D gene. Germline V gene lookup returns CDR1 SGHTA and CDR2 FQGTGA. The CDR3 is 17 amino acids. Trimming left V 1 base short and J 4 bases short, with 14 bases between. CDR3 residues: CASSLRANIAGANVLTF. Written as DNA, the CDR3 is TGTGCCAGCAGCTTAAGAGCCAACATAGCCGGGGCCAACGTCCTGACTTTC.

The chain recombines TRBV7-8 with TRBJ2-3; D gene ambiguous. The V gene lost 4 bases and the J gene lost 8 bases, with 13 bases spanning the gap. This CDR3 is 13 amino acids long. Per germline, CDR1 SGHVS and CDR2 FQNEAQ. The CDR3 sequence: CASSSGPRGTQYF. CDR3 nucleotides: TGTGCCAGCAGCTCCGGACCACGAGGTACGCAGTATTTT. Combining the CDR3 with reference TRBV7-8 and TRBJ2-3 gives the whole variable domain GAGVSQSPRYKVAKRGQDVALRCDPISGHVSLFWYQQALGQGPEFLTYFQNEAQLDKSGLPSDRFFAERPEGSVSTLKIQRTQQEDSAVYLCASSSGPRGTQYFGPGTRLTVL.

This clone was counted once. A read error may account for a junction end that differs from germline. The same CDR3 arises from other DNA sequences in this sample as well. This sequence joins TRBV30 and TRBJ2-6; tentatively, D is TRBD1 (5 bases). The length of the CDR3 is 15 residues. CDR1 is GTSNPN and CDR2 is SVGIG in the germline V gene (reference sequence). CDR3 sequence: CAWSSGQAGANVLTF. The CDR3 DNA follows: TGTGCCTGGAGCTCAGGACAAGCTGGGGCCAACGTCCTAACTTTC.

The chain combines TRBV9 with TRBJ2-3, with D hard to call. CDR1 and CDR2 from the germline V gene are SGDLS and YYNGEE. V lost 2 bases to trimming and J lost 2 bases, with 12 bases between them. The CDR3 is 15 residues long. The CDR3 spells CASSVSLSNTDTQYF. The CDR3 bases are TGTGCCAGCAGCGTTTCCCTGTCTAACACAGATACGCAGTATTTT.

V and J are TRBV5-8 and TRBJ1-2; D might be TRBD1 (5 bases). CDR3 length: 15 residues. The V end lost 0 bases, the J end lost 4 bases, and 13 bases lay between the germline ends. The germline V gene has CDR1 SGHTS and CDR2 YDEGEE. The CDR3 loop reads CASSLEGRAVYGYTF. Written as DNA, the CDR3 is TGTGCCAGCAGCTTGGAAGGCAGGGCGGTCTATGGCTACACCTTC.

This chain uses TRBV2 with TRBJ1-1; D not certain. Trimming shortened V by 7 bases and J by 1 base, and 13 bases separated the two germline ends. From germline, CDR1 is SNHLY and CDR2 FYNNEI. CDR3 length: 14 amino acids. The CDR3 sequence is CASMVESRNTEAFF. CDR3 DNA sequence: TGTGCCAGCATGGTCGAGAGCAGGAACACTGAAGCTTTCTTT.

Only one count was recorded for this clone. J is TRBJ1-1 and V is TRBV5-1; D remains ambiguous. The ends were cut back, 4 bases at V and 5 bases at J, with 15 bases in the middle. This CDR3 contains 14 residues. Germline assignment: CDR1 SGHRS and CDR2 YFSETQ. The CDR3 protein is CASSGGEAGTEAFF. CDR3 sequence (DNA): TGCGCCAGCAGCGGCGGGGAGGCGGGAACTGAAGCTTTCTTT.

This clone was detected only once. J is TRBJ2-1 and V is TRBV11-2; perhaps TRBD2 as D (5 bases). CDR3 length: 16 amino acids. The germline V gene has CDR1 SGHAT and CDR2 FQNNGV. Trimming cost V 2 bases and J 2 bases, with 13 bases left between them. CDR3 amino acids: CASSLSIGETYNEQFF. DNA of the CDR3: TGTGCCAGCAGCTTAAGTATCGGGGAAACCTACAATGAGCAGTTCTTC.

This chain links TRBV6-5 with TRBJ1-2; TRBD1 agrees at 7 bases. The V and J ends lost 5 bases and 0 bases, in that order; junction bases with no gene match: 3. CDR3 length equals 14 residues. Germline V gives CDR1 MNHEY, CDR2 SVGAGI. The CDR3 here is CASSEGTANYGYTF. DNA of the CDR3: TGTGCCAGCAGTGAAGGGACAGCTAACTATGGCTACACCTTC.

This rearrangement joins TRBV5-4 to TRBJ2-5, with 12 bases that match TRBD1. Trimming at V came to 6 bases and at J to 4 bases, leaving 10 bases not matched to a gene. Germline V CDR1 and CDR2: SGHNT, YYREEE (reference sequence). This CDR3 has 16 amino acids. The CDR3 sequence: CASTTPGGQGAETQYF. The DNA of the CDR3 is TGTGCCAGCACTACTCCCGGGGGACAGGGGGCAGAGACCCAGTACTTC.

The gene calls are TRBV2 and TRBJ2-1, with 8 bases fitting TRBD2. The V segment lost 7 bases and the J segment 0 bases; nucleotides outside the gene matches: 11. CDR1 SNHLY and CDR2 FYNNEI come from the germline V gene. This CDR3 spans 17 amino acids. The CDR3 region is CASTPFGGALSYNEQFF. In DNA, the CDR3 is TGTGCCAGCACTCCGTTCGGGGGGGCCCTCTCCTACAATGAGCAGTTCTTC.

The chain has TRBV6-6 and TRBJ2-6, with no clear D. Germline V gives CDR1 MNHNY, CDR2 SVGAGI (reference sequence). This CDR3 comprises 16 residues. The V end was cut by 5 bases, the J end by 1 base, with 12 bases between. CDR3: CASSLTQSSGANVLTF. The CDR3 nucleotides read TGTGCCAGCAGTCTAACTCAGTCATCTGGGGCCAACGTCCTGACTTTC.

V gene TRBV15 combines with J gene TRBJ2-2, with a possible D match to TRBD1 (5 bases). Germline-derived CDR1 and CDR2 are LNHNV and YYDKDF (reference sequence). Trimming pared 0 bases from V and 4 bases from J, leaving 12 bases between. The CDR3 totals 16 residues. In DNA form, the CDR3 reads TGTGCCACCAGCAGAGATCTGGCAGGGTTCACCGGGGAGCTGTTTTTT. Translation gives CATSRDLAGFTGELFF.

The rearrangement links TRBV7-6 to TRBJ1-2; possibly TRBD1 for D (5 bases). V was pared by 5 bases and J by 1 base, with 14 bases between. The germline V gene has CDR1 SGHVS and CDR2 FNYEAQ. This CDR3 has 15 residues. CDR3 in amino acids: CASSPLGGGNYGYTF. The CDR3, as DNA: TGTGCCAGCAGCCCCCTCGGGGGGGGTAACTATGGCTACACCTTC.

A word on this clone: The missing conserved phenylalanine or tryptophan at the end of this CDR3 makes a read error likely. The DNA is left out, because the CDR3 cannot be placed on it with certainty; the CDR3 is given as TCRdb lists it. This chain joins TRBV6-5 and TRBJ1-2; TRBD1 is taken as the D call from the table, unchecked against the DNA. Germline CDR1 MNHEY, CDR2 SVGAGI. With termini counted, the CDR3 has 12 amino acids. This chain's CDR3 is CASSYSSGRGSL.